This T cell receptor beta chain was observed in a study of blood T cell repertoires in COVID-19. Looking at the study overall: Specimens from acute and convalescent COVID-19 originated in the United States, Italy and Spain. T cells, B-cell-depleted T cells, or PBMCs supplied cDNA or gDNA.

The CDR3 extends over 13 amino acids. Per germline, CDR1 LNHDA and CDR2 SQIVND (reference sequence). Trimming took off 5 bases at V and 7 bases at J, with 12 bases between the two ends. Methods used by the authors: Amplified reference gene primers provided the basis for estimating nucleated cell counts. Data came from immunoSEQ multiplex PCR; TCRdb stores just in-frame clones and leaves some out. Clone size and V and J calls were adopted from that table, with D and trimming inferred from the DNA. The table records approximately 110,000 clones, approximately 80% of them present only once. The material sequenced was peripheral blood. The sequence came from a woman aged 50 to 60 with acute or convalescent COVID-19. The chain couples TRBV19 to TRBJ2-1; D is uncertain. Here the CDR3 DNA reads TGTGCCAGTAGTCCCGATCTATATAATGAGCAGTTCTTC. Its translation is CASSPDLYNEQFF.